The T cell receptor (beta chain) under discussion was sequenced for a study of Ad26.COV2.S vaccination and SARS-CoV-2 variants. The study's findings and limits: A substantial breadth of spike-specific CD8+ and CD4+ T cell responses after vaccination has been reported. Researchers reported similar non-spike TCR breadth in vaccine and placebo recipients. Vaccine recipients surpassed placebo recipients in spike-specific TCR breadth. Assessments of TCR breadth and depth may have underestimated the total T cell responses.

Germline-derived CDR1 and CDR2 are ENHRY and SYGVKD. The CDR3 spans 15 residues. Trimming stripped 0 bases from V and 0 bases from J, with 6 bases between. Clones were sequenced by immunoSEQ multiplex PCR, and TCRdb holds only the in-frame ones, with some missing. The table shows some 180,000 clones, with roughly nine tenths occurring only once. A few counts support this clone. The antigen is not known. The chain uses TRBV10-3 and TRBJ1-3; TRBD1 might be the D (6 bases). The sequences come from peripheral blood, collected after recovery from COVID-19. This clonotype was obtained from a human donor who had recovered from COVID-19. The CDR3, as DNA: TGTGCCATCAGTGAGTCGACAGGCTCTGGAAACACCATATATTTT. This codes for CAISESTGSGNTIYF.